This T cell receptor (beta chain) was profiled in a study of CD8 T cells in ankylosing spondylitis. Study-level points and caveats: There was a TCR beta motif, made of several highly homologous variants, that appeared characteristic of ankylosing spondylitis blood.

TCRdb itself ran the 5' RACE reads through MiXCR, one entry per CDR3 protein. The sample yields about 800,000 distinct CDR3 sequences, about 12% seen once. This clonotype has a count of ten or more. The antigen is undetermined. The CDR3 has 18 amino acids. Germline CDR1 MNHEY, CDR2 SVGAGI. J gave up 0 bases and V 1 base, and 3 bases lay outside the gene matches. Sequencing used blood, either unsorted or a sorted T cell fraction (not recorded which). The TCR originated in a male donor with ankylosing spondylitis. V gene TRBV6-5 combines with J gene TRBJ2-6, with 10 bases identical to TRBD2. The CDR3 loop reads CASSYFPSGSSGANVLTF. The CDR3 DNA sequence: TGTGCCAGCAGTTACTTTCCTAGCGGGAGCTCTGGGGCCAACGTCCTGACTTTC.